This T cell receptor beta chain was obtained from a study of Graves' ophthalmopathy and Graves' hyperthyroidism (dated by TCRdb to the late 2010s). Turning to the overall study: A patient counted as having stable hyperthyroidism if there was no progression to ophthalmopathy within 18 months of follow-up. After sampling, hyperthyroidism patients received methimazole starting at 30 mg daily, and ophthalmopathy patients received high-dose intravenous methylprednisolone. An independent validation cohort comprised fewer than 20 hyperthyroidism patients and roughly 15 patients who later progressed from hyperthyroidism to ophthalmopathy. To explore V-J signatures that distinguish ophthalmopathy from hyperthyroidism, a discovery set of 100 patients was enrolled, made up of more than 40 with ophthalmopathy and some 56 with stable hyperthyroidism. TCR beta repertoire signatures were used to distinguish Graves' ophthalmopathy from Graves' hyperthyroidism and to predict progression to ophthalmopathy. In total, over 130 blood samples were TCR-sequenced: some 40 ophthalmopathy, about 75 hyperthyroidism and some 17 hyperthyroidism-to-ophthalmopathy patients. In more than 5 hyperthyroidism patients, the T-cell repertoire of thyroid tissue was compared with the T-cell repertoire of blood. The full study reports these points: In validation, the model predicted ophthalmopathy progression with 55% to 71% sensitivity and 72% to 80% specificity; some 13 predicted patients were CT-confirmed with GO in a median of approximately six months. In cross-validation, the 13-signature model distinguished ophthalmopathy from stable hyperthyroidism with 85% to 90% sensitivity and approximately 81% specificity, and in the test set the corresponding values were about 80% and 75%. Sample size was not statistically predetermined, and group allocation was not concealed from the investigators. Most expanded thyroid clonotypes with a frequency above 0.001 also appeared in blood, which suggests that blood repertoires may reflect the immune response in the thyroid.

This clonotype was seen only a few times. Its binding antigen is unknown. No much larger clonotype is one base removed from it; base qualities were not supplied. Hyperthyroidism patients were newly diagnosed, were aged 18 to 65 years, and had a disease duration under 2 months. Patients were excluded if they had other autoimmune diseases, uncontrolled infections, pregnancy or lactation. Clinical symptoms, serum thyroxine, TRAb, thyroid ultrasound and orbital computed tomography formed the basis of the diagnosis. Trizol reagent was used to extract the total RNA, and its quality was then checked on an Agilent 2100 Bioanalyzer. For repertoire sequencing, TCR beta CDR3 regions were amplified from RNA transcripts. The first round was an RT-PCR using HTBI primers with the Qiagen OneStep RT-PCR kit, and this first round was followed by a second-round multiplex PCR, then size selection and purification. Libraries were sequenced on an Illumina HiSeq2000 using paired-end 100 bp reads. In the source study's methods: SOAPnuke was used for read processing, and reads with adapters, uncalled bases, a mean Phred below 15, or no exact constant-primer or identifier match were discarded. High-quality paired reads were merged with COPE v1.2.5. Each unique nucleotide sequence was defined as a clonotype, and clonotypes were aligned to IMGT TRB V, D and J references with MiTCR v1.1. Analysis was restricted to V-J combinations with a frequency above 0.0001, which covered over 98% of repertoires. For each V-J combination, a TCR clonal expansion and chaos score was defined as the ratio of F50 clonal expansion to chaos observed in the TCRdist matrix. Features were reduced by Welch's t-statistics and random forest to more than 10 V-J combinations, which fed a naive Bayes classifier. The Morisita-Horn index was used to measure how similar the thyroid and blood repertoires were. TCRdb reprocessed the public reads (quality trimming at Q25 with fastp, clone calling with MiXCR) and kept in-frame beta chains. Merged by CDR3 protein, the rows form single entries marked with the most common genes and DNA. TCRdb, not the original authors, processed these V and J calls. The table for this sample lists approximately 1.2 million distinct CDR3 sequences; about 35% of them were counted only once. The top ten clones comprise 11% of the sample.

The specimen sequenced was peripheral blood or thyroid tissue (not recorded which). The origin of this receptor is an adult man with Graves' hyperthyroidism.

CDR3 region: CASSTDDSTGELFF. Read as DNA, the sequence is TGTGCCAGCAGTACCGATGACAGCACCGGGGAGCTGTTTTTT. The sequence is built from TRBV12-3 or TRBV12-4 and TRBJ2-2; possibly the D gene is TRBD1, per 5 matching bases. The germline ends are 11 bases apart after V is trimmed by 5 bases and J by 4 bases. The CDR3 numbers 14 residues from cysteine through phenylalanine. Only the CDR3 portion is preserved as DNA: 42 bases, with reading frame beginning at the first base.